The source of this TCR beta chain is a study of blood T cell repertoires in COVID-19. Study context: COVID-19 samples from acute and convalescent phases originated in the United States, Italy and Spain.

Clones were sequenced by immunoSEQ multiplex PCR, and TCRdb holds only the in-frame ones, with some missing. The sample shows 150,000 or so clones, 70% to 90% of them seen only once. Looked up from germline, CDR1 is SGHTA and CDR2 is FQGNSA. CDR3 length: 14 amino acids. V was pared by 3 bases and J by 9 bases, with 7 bases of the junction left unmatched. Seattle cases were enrolled at active infection and followed longitudinally. This chain joins TRBV7-2 and TRBJ1-1; 10 bases match TRBD1. Material for sequencing was peripheral blood. The TCR was taken from a man aged 55 to 70 with COVID-19, enrolled during active disease. CDR3 nucleotide sequence: TGTGCCAGCAGCTTGGGGGGACAGGGGCGACAAGCTTTCTTT. Residues: CASSLGGQGRQAFF.